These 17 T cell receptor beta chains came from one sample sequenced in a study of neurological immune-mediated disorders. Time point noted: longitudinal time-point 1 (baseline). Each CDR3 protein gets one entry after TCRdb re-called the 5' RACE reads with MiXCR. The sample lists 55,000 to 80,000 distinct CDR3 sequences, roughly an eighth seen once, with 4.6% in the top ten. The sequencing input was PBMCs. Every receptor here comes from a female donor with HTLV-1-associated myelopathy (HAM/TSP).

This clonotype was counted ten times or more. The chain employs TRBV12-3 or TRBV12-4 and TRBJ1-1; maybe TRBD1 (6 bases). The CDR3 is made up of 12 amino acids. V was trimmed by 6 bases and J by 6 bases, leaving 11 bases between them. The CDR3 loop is CASRTGTPEAFF. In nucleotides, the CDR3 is TGTGCCAGCAGGACTGGGACACCTGAAGCTTTCTTT.

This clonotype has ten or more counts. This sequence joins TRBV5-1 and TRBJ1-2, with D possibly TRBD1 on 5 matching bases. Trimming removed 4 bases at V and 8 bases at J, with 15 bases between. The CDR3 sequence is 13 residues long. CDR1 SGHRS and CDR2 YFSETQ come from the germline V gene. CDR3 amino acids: CASSPGVAWGYTF. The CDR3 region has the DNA TGCGCCAGCAGCCCGGGGGTAGCGTGGGGCTACACCTTC. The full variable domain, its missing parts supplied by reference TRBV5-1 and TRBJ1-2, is KAGVTQTPRYLIKTRGQQVTLSCSPISGHRSVSWYQQTPGQGLQFLFEYFSETQRNKGNFPGRFSGRQFSNSRSEMNVSTLELGDSALYLCASSPGVAWGYTFGSGTRLTVV.

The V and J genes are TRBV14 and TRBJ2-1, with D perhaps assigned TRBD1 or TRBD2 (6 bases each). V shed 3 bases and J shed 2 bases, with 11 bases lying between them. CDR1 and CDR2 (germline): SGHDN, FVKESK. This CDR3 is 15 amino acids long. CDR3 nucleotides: TGTGCCAGCAGCCAGTTCGGGGGCGCCTACAATGAGCAGTTCTTC. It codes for CASSQFGGAYNEQFF.

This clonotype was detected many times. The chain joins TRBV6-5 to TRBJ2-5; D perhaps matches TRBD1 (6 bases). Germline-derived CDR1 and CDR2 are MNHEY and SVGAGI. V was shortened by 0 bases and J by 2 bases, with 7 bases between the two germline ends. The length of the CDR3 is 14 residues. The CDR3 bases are TGTGCCAGCAGTTACTCTGGACAGCAAGAGACCCAGTACTTC. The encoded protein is CASSYSGQQETQYF.

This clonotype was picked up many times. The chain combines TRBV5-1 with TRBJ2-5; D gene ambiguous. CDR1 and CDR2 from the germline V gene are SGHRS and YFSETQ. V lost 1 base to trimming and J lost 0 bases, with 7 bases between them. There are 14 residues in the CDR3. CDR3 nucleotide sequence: TGCGCCAGCAGCTTGACCATAAACCAAGAGACCCAGTACTTC. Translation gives CASSLTINQETQYF.

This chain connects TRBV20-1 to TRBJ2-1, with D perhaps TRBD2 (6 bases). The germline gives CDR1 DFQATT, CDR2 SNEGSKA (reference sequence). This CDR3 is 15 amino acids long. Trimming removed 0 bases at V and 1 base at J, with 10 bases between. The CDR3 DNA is TGCAGTGCTAGAGAACTGCTAGCGTCCTACAATGAGCAGTTCTTC. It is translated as CSARELLASYNEQFF.

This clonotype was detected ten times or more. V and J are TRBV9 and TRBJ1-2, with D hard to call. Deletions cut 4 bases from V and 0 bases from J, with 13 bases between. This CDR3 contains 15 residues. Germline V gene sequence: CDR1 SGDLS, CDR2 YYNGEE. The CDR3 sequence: CASSLLQGTNYGYTF. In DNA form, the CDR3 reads TGTGCCAGCAGCCTGTTACAAGGGACTAACTATGGCTACACCTTC.

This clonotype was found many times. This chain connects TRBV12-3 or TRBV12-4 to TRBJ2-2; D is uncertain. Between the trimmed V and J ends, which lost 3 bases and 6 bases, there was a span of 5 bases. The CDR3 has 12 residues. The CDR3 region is CASSFHAGELFF. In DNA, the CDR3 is TGTGCCAGCAGTTTCCACGCCGGGGAGCTGTTTTTT.

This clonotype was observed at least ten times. Here the CDR3 DNA reads TGCGCCAGCAGCCAAGATTCCGGTATGAACACTGAAGCTTTCTTT. Amino acids: CASSQDSGMNTEAFF. This chain links TRBV4-1 with TRBJ1-1; D is unclear. This CDR3 comprises 15 residues. The germline V gene has CDR1 MGHRA and CDR2 YSYEKL. Trimming removed 0 bases from V and 0 bases from J, with 8 bases in between.

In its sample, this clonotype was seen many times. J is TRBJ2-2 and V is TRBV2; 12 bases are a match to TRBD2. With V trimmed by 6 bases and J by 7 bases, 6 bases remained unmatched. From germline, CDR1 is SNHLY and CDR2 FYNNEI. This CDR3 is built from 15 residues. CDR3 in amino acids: CASRLAGGLGGELFF. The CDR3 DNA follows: TGTGCCAGCAGGCTAGCGGGGGGGCTTGGCGGGGAGCTGTTTTTT.

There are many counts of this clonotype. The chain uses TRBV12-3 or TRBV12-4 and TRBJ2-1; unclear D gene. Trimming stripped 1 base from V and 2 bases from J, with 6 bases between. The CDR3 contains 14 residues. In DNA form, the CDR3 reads TGTGCCAGCAGTTTAGTAGAACCCTACAATGAGCAGTTCTTC. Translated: CASSLVEPYNEQFF.

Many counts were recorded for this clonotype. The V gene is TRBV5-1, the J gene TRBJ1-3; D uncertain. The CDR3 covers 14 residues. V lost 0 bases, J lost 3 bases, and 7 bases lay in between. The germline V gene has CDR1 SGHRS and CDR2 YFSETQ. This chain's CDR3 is CASSLETVGNTIYF. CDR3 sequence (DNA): TGCGCCAGCAGCTTGGAAACAGTTGGAAACACCATATATTTT.

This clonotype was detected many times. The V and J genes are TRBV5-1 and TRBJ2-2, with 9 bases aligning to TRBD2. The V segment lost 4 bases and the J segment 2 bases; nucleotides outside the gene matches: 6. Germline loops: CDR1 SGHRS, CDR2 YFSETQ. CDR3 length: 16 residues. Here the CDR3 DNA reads TGCGCCAGCAGCATACCTAGCGGGGACAACACCGGGGAGCTGTTTTTT. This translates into CASSIPSGDNTGELFF.

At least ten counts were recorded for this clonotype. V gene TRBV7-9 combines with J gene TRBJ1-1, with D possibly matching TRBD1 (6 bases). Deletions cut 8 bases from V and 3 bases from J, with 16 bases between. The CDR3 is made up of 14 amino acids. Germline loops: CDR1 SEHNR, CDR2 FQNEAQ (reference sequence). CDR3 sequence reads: CASAVGAEDTEAFF. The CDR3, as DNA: TGTGCCAGCGCCGTGGGGGCGGAAGACACTGAAGCTTTCTTT.

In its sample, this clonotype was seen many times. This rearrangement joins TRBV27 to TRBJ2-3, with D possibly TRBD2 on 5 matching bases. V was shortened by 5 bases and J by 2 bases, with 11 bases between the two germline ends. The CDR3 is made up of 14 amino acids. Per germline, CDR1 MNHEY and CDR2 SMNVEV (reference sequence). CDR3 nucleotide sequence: TGTGCCAGCAGTCTTACGGGGTACACAGATACGCAGTATTTT. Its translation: CASSLTGYTDTQYF.

The CDR3 protein is CASAPLTDTQYF. The CDR3 nucleotides read TGTGCCAGCGCTCCCCTCACAGATACGCAGTATTTT. The chain joins TRBV6-1 to TRBJ2-7; D is uncertain. The J call may be mistaken, given a closer DNA end match to TRBJ2-3. The germline V gene encodes CDR1 MNHNS and CDR2 SASEGT. The CDR3 runs 12 residues.

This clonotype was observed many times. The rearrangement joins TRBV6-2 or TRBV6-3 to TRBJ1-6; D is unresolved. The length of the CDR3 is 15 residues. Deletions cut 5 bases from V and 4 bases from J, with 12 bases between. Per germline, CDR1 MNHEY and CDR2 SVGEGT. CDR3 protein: CASSPPPTYNSPLHF. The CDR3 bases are TGTGCCAGCAGTCCACCGCCAACATATAATTCACCCCTCCACTTT.